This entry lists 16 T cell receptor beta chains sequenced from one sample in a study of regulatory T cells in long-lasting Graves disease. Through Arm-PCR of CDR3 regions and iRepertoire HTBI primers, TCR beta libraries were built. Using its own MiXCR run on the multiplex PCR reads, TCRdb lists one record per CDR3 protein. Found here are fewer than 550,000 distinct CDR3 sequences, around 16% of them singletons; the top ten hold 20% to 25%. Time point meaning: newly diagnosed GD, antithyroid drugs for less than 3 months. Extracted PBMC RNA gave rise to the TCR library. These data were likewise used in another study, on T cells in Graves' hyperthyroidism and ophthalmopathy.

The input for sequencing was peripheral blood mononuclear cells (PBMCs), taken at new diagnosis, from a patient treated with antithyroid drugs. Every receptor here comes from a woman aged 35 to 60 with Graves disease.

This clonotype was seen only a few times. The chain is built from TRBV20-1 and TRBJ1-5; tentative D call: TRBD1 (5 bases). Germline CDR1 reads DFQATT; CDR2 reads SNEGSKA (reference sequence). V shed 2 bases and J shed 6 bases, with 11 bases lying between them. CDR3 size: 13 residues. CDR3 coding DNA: TGCAGTGCTAGAATGGGGCTAGGTCAGCCCCAGCATTTT. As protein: CSARMGLGQPQHF.

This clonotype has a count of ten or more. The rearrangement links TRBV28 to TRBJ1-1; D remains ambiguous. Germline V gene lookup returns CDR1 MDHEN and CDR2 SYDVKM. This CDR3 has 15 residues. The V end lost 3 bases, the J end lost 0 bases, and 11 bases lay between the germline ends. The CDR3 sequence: CASSFPPTVNTEAFF. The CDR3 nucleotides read TGTGCCAGCAGTTTCCCCCCCACAGTGAACACTGAAGCTTTCTTT.

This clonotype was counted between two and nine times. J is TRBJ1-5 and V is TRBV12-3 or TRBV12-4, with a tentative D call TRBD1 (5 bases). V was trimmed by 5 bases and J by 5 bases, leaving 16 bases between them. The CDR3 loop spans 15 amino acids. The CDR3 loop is CASSPGTGIDQPQHF. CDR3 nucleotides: TGTGCCAGCAGTCCGGGGACGGGAATCGATCAGCCCCAGCATTTT.

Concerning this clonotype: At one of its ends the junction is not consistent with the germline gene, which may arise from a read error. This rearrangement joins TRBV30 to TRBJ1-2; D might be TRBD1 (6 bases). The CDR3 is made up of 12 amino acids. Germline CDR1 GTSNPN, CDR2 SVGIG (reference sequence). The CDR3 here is CAWSVRGDGCTF. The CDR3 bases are TGTGCCTGGAGTGTAAGGGGGGATGGCTGCACCTTC.

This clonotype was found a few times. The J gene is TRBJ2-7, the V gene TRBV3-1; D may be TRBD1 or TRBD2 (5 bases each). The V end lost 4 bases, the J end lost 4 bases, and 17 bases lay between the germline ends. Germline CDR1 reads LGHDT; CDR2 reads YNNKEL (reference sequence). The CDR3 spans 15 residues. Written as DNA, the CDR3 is TGTGCCAGCAGCCCCGGACATTCCGGGATTTACGAGCAGTACTTC. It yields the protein CASSPGHSGIYEQYF.

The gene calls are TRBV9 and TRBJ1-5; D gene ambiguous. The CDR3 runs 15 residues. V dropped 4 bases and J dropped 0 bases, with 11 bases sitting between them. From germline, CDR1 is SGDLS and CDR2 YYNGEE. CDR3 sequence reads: CASSPERNSNQPQHF. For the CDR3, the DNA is TGTGCCAGCAGCCCCGAACGGAATAGCAATCAGCCCCAGCATTTT. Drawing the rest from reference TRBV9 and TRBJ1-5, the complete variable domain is DSGVTQTPKHLITATGQRVTLRCSPRSGDLSVYWYQQSLDQGLQFLIQYYNGEERAKGNILERFSAQQFPDLHSELNLSSLELGDSALYFCASSPERNSNQPQHFGDGTRLSIL.

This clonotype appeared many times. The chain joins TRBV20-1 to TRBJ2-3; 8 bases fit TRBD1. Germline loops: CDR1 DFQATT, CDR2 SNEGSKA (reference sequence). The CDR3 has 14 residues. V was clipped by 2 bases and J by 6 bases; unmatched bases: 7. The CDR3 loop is CSARSVTGADTQYF. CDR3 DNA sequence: TGCAGTGCTAGAAGTGTGACAGGGGCGGATACGCAGTATTTT.

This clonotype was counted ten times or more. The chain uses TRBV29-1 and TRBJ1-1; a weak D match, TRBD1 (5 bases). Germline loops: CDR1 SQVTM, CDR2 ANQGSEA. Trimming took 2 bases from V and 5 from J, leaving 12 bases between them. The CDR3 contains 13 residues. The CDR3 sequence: CSVELSGGTEAFF. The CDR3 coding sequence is TGCAGCGTTGAACTATCCGGGGGAACTGAAGCTTTCTTT.

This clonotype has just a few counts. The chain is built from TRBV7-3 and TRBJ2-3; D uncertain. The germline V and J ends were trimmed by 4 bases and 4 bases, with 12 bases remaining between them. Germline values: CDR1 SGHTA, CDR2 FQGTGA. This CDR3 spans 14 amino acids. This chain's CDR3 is CASSSGLSADTQYF. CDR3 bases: TGTGCCAGCAGCTCAGGCCTGAGCGCAGATACGCAGTATTTT. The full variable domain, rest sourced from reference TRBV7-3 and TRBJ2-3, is GAGVSQTPSNKVTEKGKYVELRCDPISGHTALYWYRQSLGQGPEFLIYFQGTGAADDSGLPNDRFFAVRPEGSVSTLKIQRTERGDSAVYLCASSSGLSADTQYFGPGTRLTVL.

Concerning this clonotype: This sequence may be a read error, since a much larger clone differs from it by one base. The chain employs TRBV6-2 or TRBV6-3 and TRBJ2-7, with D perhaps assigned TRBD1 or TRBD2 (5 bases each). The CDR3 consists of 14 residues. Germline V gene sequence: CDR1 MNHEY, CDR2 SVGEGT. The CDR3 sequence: CAISYRGLTYEQYF. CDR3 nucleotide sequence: TGTGCCATCAGTTACCGGGGCCTTACCTACGAGCAGTACTTC.

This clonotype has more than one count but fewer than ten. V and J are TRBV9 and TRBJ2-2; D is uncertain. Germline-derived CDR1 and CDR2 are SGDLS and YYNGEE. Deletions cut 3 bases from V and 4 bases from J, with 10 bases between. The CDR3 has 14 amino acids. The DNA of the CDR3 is TGTGCCAGCAGCGCGGACCGCCGCACCGGGGAGCTGTTTTTT. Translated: CASSADRRTGELFF.

CDR3 DNA sequence: TGTGCCAGCAAAGTGGGACTAGCGTCTCCACCTCCCCACGAGCAGTACTTC. It encodes CASKVGLASPPPHEQYF. The chain combines TRBV11-2 with TRBJ2-7; 10 bases fit TRBD2. The CDR3 sequence is 17 residues long. The ends lost 7 bases at V and 5 bases at J; junction bases unmatched: 17. CDR1 SGHAT and CDR2 FQNNGV come from the germline V gene.

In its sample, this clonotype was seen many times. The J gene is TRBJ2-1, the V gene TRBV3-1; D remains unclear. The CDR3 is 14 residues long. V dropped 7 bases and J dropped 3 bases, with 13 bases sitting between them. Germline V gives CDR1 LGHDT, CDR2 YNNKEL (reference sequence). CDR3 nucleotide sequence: TGTGCCAGCACCCGCGGCGCAGGCTACAATGAGCAGTTCTTC. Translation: CASTRGAGYNEQFF.

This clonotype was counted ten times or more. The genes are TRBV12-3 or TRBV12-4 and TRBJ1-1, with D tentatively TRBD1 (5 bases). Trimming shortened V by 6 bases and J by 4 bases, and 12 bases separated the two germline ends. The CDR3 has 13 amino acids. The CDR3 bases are TGTGCCAGCAGAGAGAGACAGTCCACTGAAGCTTTCTTT. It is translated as CASRERQSTEAFF.

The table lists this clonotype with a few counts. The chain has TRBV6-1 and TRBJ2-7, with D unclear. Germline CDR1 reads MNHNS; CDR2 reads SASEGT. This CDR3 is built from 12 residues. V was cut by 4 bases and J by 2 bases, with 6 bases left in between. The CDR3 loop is CASSGRTYEQYF. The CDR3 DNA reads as TGTGCCAGCAGTGGCCGGACCTACGAGCAGTACTTC.

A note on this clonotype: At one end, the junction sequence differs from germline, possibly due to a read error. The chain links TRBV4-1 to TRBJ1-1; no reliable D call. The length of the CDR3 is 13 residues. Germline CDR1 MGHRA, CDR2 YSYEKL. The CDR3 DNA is TGCGCCAGCAGCCAAGAGCAAGACACCGAAGCTTTCTTT. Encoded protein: CASSQEQDTEAFF.